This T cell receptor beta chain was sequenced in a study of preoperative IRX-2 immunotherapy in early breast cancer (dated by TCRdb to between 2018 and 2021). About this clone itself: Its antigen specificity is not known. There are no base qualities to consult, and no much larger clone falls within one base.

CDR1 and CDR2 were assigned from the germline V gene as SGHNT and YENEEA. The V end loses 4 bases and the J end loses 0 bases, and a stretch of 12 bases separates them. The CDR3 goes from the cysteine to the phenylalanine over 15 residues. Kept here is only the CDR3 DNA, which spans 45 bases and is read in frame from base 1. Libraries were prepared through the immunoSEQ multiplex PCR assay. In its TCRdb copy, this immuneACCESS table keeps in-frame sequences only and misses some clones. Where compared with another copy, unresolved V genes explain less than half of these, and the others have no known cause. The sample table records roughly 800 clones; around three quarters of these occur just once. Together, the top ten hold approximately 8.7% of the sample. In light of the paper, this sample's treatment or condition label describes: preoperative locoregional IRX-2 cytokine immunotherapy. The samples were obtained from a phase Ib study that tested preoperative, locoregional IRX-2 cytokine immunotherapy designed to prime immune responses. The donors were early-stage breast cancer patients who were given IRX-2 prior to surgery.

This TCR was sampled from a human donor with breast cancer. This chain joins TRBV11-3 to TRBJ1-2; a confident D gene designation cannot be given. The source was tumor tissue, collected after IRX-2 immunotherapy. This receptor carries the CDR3 CASSSSSNPNYGYTF. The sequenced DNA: TGTGCCAGCAGCTCCTCATCCAACCCTAACTATGGCTACACCTTC.